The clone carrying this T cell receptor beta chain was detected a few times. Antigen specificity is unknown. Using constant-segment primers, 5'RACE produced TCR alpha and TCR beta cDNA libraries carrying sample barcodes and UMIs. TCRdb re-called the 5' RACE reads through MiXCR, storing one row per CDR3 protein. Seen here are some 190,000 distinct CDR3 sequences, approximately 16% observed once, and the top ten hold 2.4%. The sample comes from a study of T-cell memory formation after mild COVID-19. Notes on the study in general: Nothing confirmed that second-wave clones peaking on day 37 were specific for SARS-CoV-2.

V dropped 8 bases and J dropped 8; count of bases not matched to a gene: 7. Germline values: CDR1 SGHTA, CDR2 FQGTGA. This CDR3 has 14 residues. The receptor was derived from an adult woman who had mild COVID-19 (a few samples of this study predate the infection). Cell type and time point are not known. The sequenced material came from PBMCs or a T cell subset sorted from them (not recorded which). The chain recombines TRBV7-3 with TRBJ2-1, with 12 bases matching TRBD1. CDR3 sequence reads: CASATGTGGHEQFF. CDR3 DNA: TGTGCCAGCGCAACCGGGACAGGGGGCCATGAGCAGTTCTTC.